The rows below give T cell receptor beta chains drawn from one sample of a study of blood T cell repertoires in COVID-19. The data were produced by immunoSEQ multiplex PCR, yet TCRdb's version contains in-frame clones alone and is incomplete. The sample has some 330,000 clones; around 83% are singletons. The specimen sequenced was PBMCs or T cells enriched from blood (not recorded which). Source of these receptors: a woman between 45 and 60 years old who had recovered from COVID-19. Both conserved end residues are part of each CDR3. Fields, in order: CDR3 DNA, CDR3 protein, J gene, V gene, D gene, clone size. A D gene is named only where the DNA matches it firmly. A row's size may be missing; if present it is once, few, many or a size class.

cdr3_nt: TGTGCCAGCAAGGGACAGGGGAATTCACCCCTCCACTTT; cdr3_aa: CASKGQGNSPLHF; j_call: TRBJ1-6; v_call: TRBV27; d_call: TRBD1; clone_size: NA
cdr3_nt: TGTGCCAGCAGCCTAGGGAGGACAGGGACCGACGAGCAGTACTTC; cdr3_aa: CASSLGRTGTDEQYF; j_call: TRBJ2-7; v_call: TRBV27; d_call: TRBD1; clone_size: NA
cdr3_nt: TGCGCCAGCAGCCAAGATGCGCCGGGGGGAGGAGACAATGAGCAGTTCTTC; cdr3_aa: CASSQDAPGGGDNEQFF; j_call: TRBJ2-1; v_call: TRBV4-1; d_call: TRBD2; clone_size: NA
cdr3_nt: TGTGCCAGCAGCCCCCGCCTCGGCGGTGGCTACACCTTC; cdr3_aa: CASSPRLGGGYTF; j_call: TRBJ1-2; v_call: TRBV14; d_call: NA; clone_size: NA
cdr3_nt: TGCGCCAGCAGCTTACAGGGGCGGGAGAACACTGAAGCTTTCTTT; cdr3_aa: CASSLQGRENTEAFF; j_call: TRBJ1-1; v_call: TRBV5-1; d_call: TRBD1; clone_size: NA
cdr3_nt: TGTGCCTGGATTAGGGGCTGGAACACTGAAGCTTTCTTT; cdr3_aa: CAWIRGWNTEAFF; j_call: TRBJ1-1; v_call: TRBV30; d_call: NA; clone_size: once
cdr3_nt: TGTGCCAGCAGCTTAGCGAGTCGGGATGAGCAGTTCTTC; cdr3_aa: CASSLASRDEQFF; j_call: TRBJ2-1; v_call: TRBV7-9; d_call: NA; clone_size: NA
cdr3_nt: TGCGCCAGCAGCCAAGATCCCCGGGGCACCGGGGAGCTGTTTTTT; cdr3_aa: CASSQDPRGTGELFF; j_call: TRBJ2-2; v_call: TRBV4-3; d_call: NA; clone_size: NA
cdr3_nt: TGTGCCAGCAGCTTAGCGATGGGGGGCTCCTACAATGAGCAGTTCTTC; cdr3_aa: CASSLAMGGSYNEQFF; j_call: TRBJ2-1; v_call: TRBV11-1; d_call: NA; clone_size: NA
cdr3_nt: TGTGCCAGCAGCTCTCCCGGGACTAGCGCCCGCGGCGGCCAAGAGACCCAGTACTTC; cdr3_aa: CASSSPGTSARGGQETQYF; j_call: TRBJ2-5; v_call: TRBV7-2; d_call: TRBD2; clone_size: NA
cdr3_nt: TGCGCCAGCAGCTTGGACTTATCCCGCGGACAGGGTGTCTATGGCTACACCTTC; cdr3_aa: CASSLDLSRGQGVYGYTF; j_call: TRBJ1-2; v_call: TRBV5-1; d_call: TRBD1; clone_size: NA
cdr3_nt: TGTGCCAGTAGTATGGGGGGCTATGGCTACACCTTC; cdr3_aa: CASSMGGYGYTF; j_call: TRBJ1-2; v_call: TRBV19; d_call: NA; clone_size: NA
cdr3_nt: TGCGCCAGCAGCCCGGGACAGTTTAACTATGGCTACACCTTC; cdr3_aa: CASSPGQFNYGYTF; j_call: TRBJ1-2; v_call: TRBV5-1; d_call: TRBD1; clone_size: NA
cdr3_nt: TGTGCCAGCAGCTTACTCCAGGGGGCGTTTGGAAACACCATATATTTT; cdr3_aa: CASSLLQGAFGNTIYF; j_call: TRBJ1-3; v_call: TRBV7-2; d_call: TRBD1; clone_size: NA
cdr3_nt: TGTGCCAGCACCCTCTCCGGGACAGGATTACAGCCCCAGCATTTT; cdr3_aa: CASTLSGTGLQPQHF; j_call: TRBJ1-5; v_call: TRBV2; d_call: TRBD1; clone_size: NA
cdr3_nt: TGTGCCAGCAGCGGAGGAATGAACACTGAAGCTTTCTTT; cdr3_aa: CASSGGMNTEAFF; j_call: TRBJ1-1; v_call: TRBV9; d_call: NA; clone_size: NA
cdr3_nt: TGTGCCAGCAGTGAGCTGGGACTCGGGGTCTATGGCTACACCTTC; cdr3_aa: CASSELGLGVYGYTF; j_call: TRBJ1-2; v_call: TRBV2; d_call: NA; clone_size: once